This T cell receptor beta chain is drawn from a study of cytomegalovirus exposure and HLA in healthy donors. Whole-study findings and limits: A later analysis linked a missense DCLRE1C variant to TCR beta V- and J-gene trimming.

The germline V gene has CDR1 MGHRA and CDR2 YSYEKL. The V gene end was trimmed by 5 bases and the J gene end by 8 bases; junction bases not matched to a gene: 11. The CDR3 runs to 15 residues. The PCR employed 60 Vbeta primers together with 13 Jbeta primers. The table came from immunoSEQ multiplex PCR; TCRdb's copy has only in-frame clones and leaves some out. The sample holds 130,000 to 150,000 clones. Remarks on this clone: The target antigen is unknown.

Sequencing was done on a sample of PBMCs. This sequence originates from a middle-aged man in good health and CMV-seronegative. The chain uses TRBV4-1 and TRBJ1-4; 7 nucleotides agree with TRBD1. CDR3 sequence: CASSSPGQTEEKLFF. In nucleotides, the CDR3 is TGCGCCAGCAGCTCACCGGGACAGACGGAGGAAAAACTGTTTTTT.